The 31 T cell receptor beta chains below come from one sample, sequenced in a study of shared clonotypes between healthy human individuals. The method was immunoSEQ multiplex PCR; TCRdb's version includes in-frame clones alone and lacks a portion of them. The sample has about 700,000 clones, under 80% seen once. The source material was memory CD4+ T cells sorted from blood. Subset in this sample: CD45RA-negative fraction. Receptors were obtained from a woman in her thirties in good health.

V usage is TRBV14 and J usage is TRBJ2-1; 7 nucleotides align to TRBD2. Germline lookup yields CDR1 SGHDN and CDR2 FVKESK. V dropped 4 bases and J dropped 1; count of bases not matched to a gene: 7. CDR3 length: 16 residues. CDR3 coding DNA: TGTGCCAGCAGCCCGTCGGGGGGATCATCCTACAATGAGCAGTTCTTC. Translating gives CASSPSGGSSYNEQFF.

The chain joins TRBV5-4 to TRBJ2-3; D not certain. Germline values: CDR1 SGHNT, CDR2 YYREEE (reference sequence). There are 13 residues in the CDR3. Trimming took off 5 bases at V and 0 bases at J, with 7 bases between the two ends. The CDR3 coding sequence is TGTGCCAGCAGGATTGGGAGCACAGATACGCAGTATTTT. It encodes CASRIGSTDTQYF.

CDR3: CASSLEGTGSQETQYF. Here the CDR3 DNA reads TGTGCCAGCAGCTTAGAGGGGACAGGGAGCCAAGAGACCCAGTACTTC. The V gene is TRBV11-3, the J gene TRBJ2-5; TRBD1 aligns across 9 bases. V trimming: 0 bases; J trimming: 1 base; junction bases outside the gene matches: 3. Germline V gene data show CDR1 as SGHNT and CDR2 as YENEEA. The CDR3 loop spans 16 amino acids.

CDR3 DNA: TGTGCCAGCAGCTCAGGGCAACTAGGTGAGCAGTACTTC. Its protein product is CASSSGQLGEQYF. The rearrangement uses TRBV7-9 and TRBJ2-7, with D perhaps given as TRBD1 or TRBD2 (5 bases each). Trimming took off 4 bases at V and 7 bases at J, with 14 bases between the two ends. Germline V gene data show CDR1 as SEHNR and CDR2 as FQNEAQ (reference sequence). There are 13 residues in the CDR3.

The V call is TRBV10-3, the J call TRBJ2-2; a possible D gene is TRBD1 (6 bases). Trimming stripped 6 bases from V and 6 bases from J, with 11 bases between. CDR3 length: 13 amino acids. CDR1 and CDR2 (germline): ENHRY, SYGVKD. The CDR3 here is CAISHEGAGELFF. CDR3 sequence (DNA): TGTGCCATCAGCCACGAGGGGGCCGGGGAGCTGTTTTTT.

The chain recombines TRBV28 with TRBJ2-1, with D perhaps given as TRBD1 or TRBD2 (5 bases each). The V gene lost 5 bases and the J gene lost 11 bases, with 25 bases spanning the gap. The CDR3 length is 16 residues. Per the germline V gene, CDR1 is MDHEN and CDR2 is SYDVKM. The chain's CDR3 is CASSLMSGRTGTKQFF. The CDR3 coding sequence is TGTGCCAGCAGTCTGATGTCGGGACGGACGGGTACGAAGCAGTTCTTC.

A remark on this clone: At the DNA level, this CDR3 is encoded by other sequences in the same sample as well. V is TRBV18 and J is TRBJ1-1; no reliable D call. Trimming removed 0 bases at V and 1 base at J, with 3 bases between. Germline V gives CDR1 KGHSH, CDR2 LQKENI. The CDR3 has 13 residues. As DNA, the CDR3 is TGTGCCAGCTCACCACCAGCGAACACTGAAGCTTTCTTT. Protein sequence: CASSPPANTEAFF.

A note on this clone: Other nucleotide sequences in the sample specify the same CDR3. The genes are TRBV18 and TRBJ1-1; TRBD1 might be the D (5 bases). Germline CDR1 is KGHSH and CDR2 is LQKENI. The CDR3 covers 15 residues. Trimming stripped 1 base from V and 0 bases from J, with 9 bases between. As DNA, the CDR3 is TGTGCCAGCTCACCACTAGACAGCTTGAACACTGAAGCTTTCTTT. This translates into CASSPLDSLNTEAFF.

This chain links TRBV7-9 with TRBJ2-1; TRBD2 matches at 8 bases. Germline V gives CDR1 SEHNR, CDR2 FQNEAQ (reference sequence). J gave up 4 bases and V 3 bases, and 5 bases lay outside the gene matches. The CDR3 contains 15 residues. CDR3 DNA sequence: TGTGCCAGCAGCTTGTCAGCGGGAGCGTACAATGAGCAGTTCTTC. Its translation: CASSLSAGAYNEQFF.

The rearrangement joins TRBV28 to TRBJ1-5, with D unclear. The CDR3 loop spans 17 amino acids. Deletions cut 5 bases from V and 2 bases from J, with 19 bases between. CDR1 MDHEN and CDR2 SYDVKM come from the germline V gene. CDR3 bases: TGTGCCAGCAGTGCCGCAGGAGGCGGGTTTCGCAATCAGCCCCAGCATTTT. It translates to CASSAAGGGFRNQPQHF.

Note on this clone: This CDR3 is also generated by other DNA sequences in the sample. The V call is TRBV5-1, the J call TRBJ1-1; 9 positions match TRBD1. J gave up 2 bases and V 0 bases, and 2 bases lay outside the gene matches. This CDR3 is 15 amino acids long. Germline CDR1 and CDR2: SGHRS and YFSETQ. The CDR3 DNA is TGCGCCAGCAGCTTGGTGACAGGGGGAAACACTGAAGCTTTCTTT. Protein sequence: CASSLVTGGNTEAFF.

The chain's CDR3 is CASSPLGGLYGYTF. The CDR3 region has the DNA TGTGCCAGCAGCCCCTTAGGGGGGTTATATGGCTACACCTTC. The chain employs TRBV27 and TRBJ1-2, with a tentative D call TRBD1 (6 bases). The CDR3 loop spans 14 amino acids. Trimming left V 6 bases short and J 5 bases short, with 16 bases between. Germline V lookup: CDR1 MNHEY, CDR2 SMNVEV (reference sequence).

The CDR3 reads CASSVVRGGQYF. DNA for the CDR3: TGTGCCAGCAGTGTAGTGCGGGGCGGGCAGTACTTC. J is TRBJ2-7 and V is TRBV28; tentatively, D is TRBD2 (6 bases). The CDR3 runs 12 residues. From germline, CDR1 is MDHEN and CDR2 SYDVKM. The V end was cut by 5 bases, the J end by 9 bases, with 14 bases between.

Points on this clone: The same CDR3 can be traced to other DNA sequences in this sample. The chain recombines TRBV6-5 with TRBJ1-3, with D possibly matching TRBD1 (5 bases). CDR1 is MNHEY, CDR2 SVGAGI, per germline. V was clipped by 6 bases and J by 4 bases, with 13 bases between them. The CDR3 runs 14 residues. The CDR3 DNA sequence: TGTGCCAGCAGCCTCGGGACGATAGGAAACACCATATATTTT. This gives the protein CASSLGTIGNTIYF.

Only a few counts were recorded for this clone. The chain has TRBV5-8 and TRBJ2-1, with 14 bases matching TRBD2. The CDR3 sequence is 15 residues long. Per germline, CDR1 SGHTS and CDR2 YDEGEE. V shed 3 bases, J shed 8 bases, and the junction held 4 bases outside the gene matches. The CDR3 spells CASSSTSGRAHEQFF. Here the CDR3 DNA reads TGTGCCAGCAGCTCGACTAGCGGGAGGGCCCATGAGCAGTTCTTC.

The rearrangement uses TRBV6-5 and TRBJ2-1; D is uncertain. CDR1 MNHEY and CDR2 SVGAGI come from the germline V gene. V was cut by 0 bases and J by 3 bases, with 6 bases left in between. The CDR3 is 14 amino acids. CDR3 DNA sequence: TGTGCCAGCAGTTACTCGGCCGGCTACAATGAGCAGTTCTTC. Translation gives CASSYSAGYNEQFF.

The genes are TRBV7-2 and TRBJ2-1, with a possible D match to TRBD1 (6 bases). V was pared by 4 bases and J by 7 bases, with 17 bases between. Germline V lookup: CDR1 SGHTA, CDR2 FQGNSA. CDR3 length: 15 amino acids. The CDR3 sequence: CASSSQGRSENEQFF. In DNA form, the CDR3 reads TGTGCCAGCAGCTCACAGGGAAGGTCGGAAAATGAGCAGTTCTTC.

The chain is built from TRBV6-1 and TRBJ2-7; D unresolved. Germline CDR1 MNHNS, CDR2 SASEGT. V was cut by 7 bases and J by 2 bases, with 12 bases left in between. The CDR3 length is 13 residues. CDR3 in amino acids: CASIGRGPYEQYF. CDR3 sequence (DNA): TGTGCCAGCATAGGTAGAGGTCCCTACGAGCAGTACTTC.

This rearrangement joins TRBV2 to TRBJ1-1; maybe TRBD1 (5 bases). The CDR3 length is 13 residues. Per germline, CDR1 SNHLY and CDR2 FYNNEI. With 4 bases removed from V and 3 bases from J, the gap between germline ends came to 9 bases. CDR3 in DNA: TGTGCCAGCAGTGGGGAGGGGTACACTGAAGCTTTCTTT. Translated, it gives CASSGEGYTEAFF.

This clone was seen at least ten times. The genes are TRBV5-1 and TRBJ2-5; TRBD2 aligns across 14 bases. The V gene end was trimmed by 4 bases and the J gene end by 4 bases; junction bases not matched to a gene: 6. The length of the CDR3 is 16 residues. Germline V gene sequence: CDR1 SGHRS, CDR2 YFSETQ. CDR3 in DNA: TGCGCCAGCAGCCAAGGACTAGCGGGAGGTCTAGAGACCCAGTACTTC. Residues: CASSQGLAGGLETQYF.

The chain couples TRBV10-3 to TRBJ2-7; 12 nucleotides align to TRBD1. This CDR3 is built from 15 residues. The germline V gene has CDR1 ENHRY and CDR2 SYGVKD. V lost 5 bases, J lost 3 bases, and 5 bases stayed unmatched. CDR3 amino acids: CAISRGQGAFYEQYF. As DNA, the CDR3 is TGTGCCATCAGTCGGGGACAGGGGGCATTCTACGAGCAGTACTTC.

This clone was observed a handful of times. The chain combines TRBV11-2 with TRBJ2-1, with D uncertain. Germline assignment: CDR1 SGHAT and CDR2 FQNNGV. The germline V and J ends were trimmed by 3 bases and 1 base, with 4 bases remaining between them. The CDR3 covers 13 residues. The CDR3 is CASSFGSYNEQFF. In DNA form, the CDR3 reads TGTGCCAGCAGCTTTGGATCCTACAATGAGCAGTTCTTC.

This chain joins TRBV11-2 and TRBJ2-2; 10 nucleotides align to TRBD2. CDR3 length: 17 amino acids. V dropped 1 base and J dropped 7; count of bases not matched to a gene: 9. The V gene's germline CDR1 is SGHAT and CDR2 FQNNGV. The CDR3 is CASSLGGSSGRFGELFF. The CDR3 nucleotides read TGTGCCAGCAGCTTAGGTGGTTCTAGCGGGAGATTCGGGGAGCTGTTTTTT.

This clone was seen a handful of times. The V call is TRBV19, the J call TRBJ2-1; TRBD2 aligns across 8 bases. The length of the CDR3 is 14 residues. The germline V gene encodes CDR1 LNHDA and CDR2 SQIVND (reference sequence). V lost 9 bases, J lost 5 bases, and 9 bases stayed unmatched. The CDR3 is CARGEREFNNEQFF. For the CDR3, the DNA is TGTGCCAGGGGAGAGCGGGAGTTCAACAATGAGCAGTTCTTC.

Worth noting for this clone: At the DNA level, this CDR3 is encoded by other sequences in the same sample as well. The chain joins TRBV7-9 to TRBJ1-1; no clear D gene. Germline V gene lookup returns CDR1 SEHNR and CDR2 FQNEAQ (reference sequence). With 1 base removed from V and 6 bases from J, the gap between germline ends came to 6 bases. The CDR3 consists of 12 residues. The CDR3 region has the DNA TGTGCCAGCAGCTTAGAGGTCTCTGAAGCTTTCTTT. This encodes CASSLEVSEAFF.

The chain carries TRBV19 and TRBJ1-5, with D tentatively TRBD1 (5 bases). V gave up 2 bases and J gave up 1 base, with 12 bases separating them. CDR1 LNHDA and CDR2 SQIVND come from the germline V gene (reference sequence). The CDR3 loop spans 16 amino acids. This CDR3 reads CASSIWGGGSNQPQHF. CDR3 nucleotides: TGTGCCAGTAGTATATGGGGCGGAGGGAGCAATCAGCCCCAGCATTTT.

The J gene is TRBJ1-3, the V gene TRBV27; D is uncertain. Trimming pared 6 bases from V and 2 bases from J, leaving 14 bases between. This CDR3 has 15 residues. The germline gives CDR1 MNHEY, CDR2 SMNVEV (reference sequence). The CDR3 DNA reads TGTGCCAGCAGCCCGGGTAGCGTTACTGGAAACACCATATATTTT. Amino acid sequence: CASSPGSVTGNTIYF.

The CDR3 nucleotides read TGTGCCAGCAGCTTAGGGGGACAGACGACAGATACGCAGTATTTT. Translation: CASSLGGQTTDTQYF. The gene calls are TRBV11-2 and TRBJ2-3; 7 bases fit TRBD1. Trimming removed 1 base from V and 3 bases from J; junction bases left unmatched: 4. Germline V gene lookup returns CDR1 SGHAT and CDR2 FQNNGV. The CDR3 sequence is 15 residues long.

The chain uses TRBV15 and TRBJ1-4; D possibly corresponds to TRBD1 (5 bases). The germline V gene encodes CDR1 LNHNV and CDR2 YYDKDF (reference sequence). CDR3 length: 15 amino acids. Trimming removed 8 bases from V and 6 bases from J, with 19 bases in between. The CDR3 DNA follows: TGTGCCACCTCTCGTTGGGGGGTCGAGGATGAAAAACTGTTTTTT. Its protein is CATSRWGVEDEKLFF.

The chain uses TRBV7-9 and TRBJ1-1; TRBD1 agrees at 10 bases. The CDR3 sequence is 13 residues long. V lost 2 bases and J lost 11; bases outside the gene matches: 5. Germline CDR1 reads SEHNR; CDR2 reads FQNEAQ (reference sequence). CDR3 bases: TGTGCCAGCAGCTTATCGGACAGGGGGACGGCTTTCTTT. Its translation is CASSLSDRGTAFF.

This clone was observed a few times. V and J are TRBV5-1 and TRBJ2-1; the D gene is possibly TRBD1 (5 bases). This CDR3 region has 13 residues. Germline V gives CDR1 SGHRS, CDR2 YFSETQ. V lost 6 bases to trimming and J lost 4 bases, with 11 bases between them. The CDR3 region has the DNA TGCGCCAGCAAACAGGACGGTTACAATGAGCAGTTCTTC. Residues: CASKQDGYNEQFF.